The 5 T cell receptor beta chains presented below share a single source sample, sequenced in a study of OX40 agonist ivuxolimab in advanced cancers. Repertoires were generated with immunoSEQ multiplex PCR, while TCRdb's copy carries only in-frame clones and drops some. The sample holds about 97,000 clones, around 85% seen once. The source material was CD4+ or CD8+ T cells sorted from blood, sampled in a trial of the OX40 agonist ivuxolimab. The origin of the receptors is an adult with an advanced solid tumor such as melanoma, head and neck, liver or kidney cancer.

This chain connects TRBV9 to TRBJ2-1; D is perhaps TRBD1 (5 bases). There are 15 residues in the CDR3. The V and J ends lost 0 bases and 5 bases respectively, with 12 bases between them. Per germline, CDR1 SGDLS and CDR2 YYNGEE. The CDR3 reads CASSVAGQGNNEQFF. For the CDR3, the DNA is TGTGCCAGCAGCGTAGCAGGGCAGGGAAACAATGAGCAGTTCTTC.

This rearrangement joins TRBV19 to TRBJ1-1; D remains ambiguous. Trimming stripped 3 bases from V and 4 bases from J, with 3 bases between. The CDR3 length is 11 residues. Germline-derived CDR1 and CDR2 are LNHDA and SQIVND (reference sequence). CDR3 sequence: CASSIFTEAFF. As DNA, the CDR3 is TGTGCCAGTAGTATTTTCACTGAAGCTTTCTTT. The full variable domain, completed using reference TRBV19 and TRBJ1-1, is DGGITQSPKYLFRKEGQNVTLSCEQNLNHDAMYWYRQDPGQGLRLIYYSQIVNDFQKGDIAEGYSVSREKKESFPLTVTSAQKNPTAFYLCASSIFTEAFFGQGTRLTVV.

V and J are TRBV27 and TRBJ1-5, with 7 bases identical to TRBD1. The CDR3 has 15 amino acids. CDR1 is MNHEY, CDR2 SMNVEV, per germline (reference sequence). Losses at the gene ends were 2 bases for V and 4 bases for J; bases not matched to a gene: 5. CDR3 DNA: TGTGCCAGCAGTTTAATGGCAGGGGGGAATCAGCCCCAGCATTTT. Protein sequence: CASSLMAGGNQPQHF.

DNA of the CDR3: TGTGCCTGGACGGATGGGGACTACGAGCAGTACTTC. This codes for CAWTDGDYEQYF. This rearrangement joins TRBV30 to TRBJ2-7; D call uncertain. The length of the CDR3 is 12 residues. With 4 bases removed from V and 3 bases from J, the gap between germline ends came to 10 bases. Germline V gene sequence: CDR1 GTSNPN, CDR2 SVGIG (reference sequence).

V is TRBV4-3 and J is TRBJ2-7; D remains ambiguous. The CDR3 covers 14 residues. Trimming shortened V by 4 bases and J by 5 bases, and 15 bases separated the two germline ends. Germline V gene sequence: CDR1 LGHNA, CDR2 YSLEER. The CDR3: CASSPFTKGHEQYF. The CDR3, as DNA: TGCGCCAGCAGCCCGTTTACCAAGGGCCACGAGCAGTACTTC.